The T cell receptor beta chain under discussion was sequenced for a study of CD8 T cells in ankylosing spondylitis. Study conclusions and caveats: Among TCR beta sequences, a motif of under 10 highly homologous variants appeared characteristic of ankylosing spondylitis blood. Peripheral blood samples showed relatively rare disease-linked clones, and these clones were CD8+. The study looked at matched synovial fluid samples from ankylosing spondylitis patients. Disease-linked clones were reported to be significantly enriched there. Earlier literature documents some of the motif variants in reactive arthritis synovial fluid and blood.

A single record per CDR3 protein comes from TCRdb applying MiXCR to the 5' RACE reads. The sample carries about 330,000 distinct CDR3 sequences, 6.5% to 10% recorded once. This clonotype has a handful of counts. Its antigen is as yet unknown. Germline CDR1 and CDR2: DFQATT and SNEGSKA (reference sequence). V was pared by 2 bases and J by 4 bases, with 16 bases between. The CDR3 spans 15 residues. The chain has TRBV20-1 and TRBJ2-3, with D perhaps matching TRBD1 (5 bases). The sample comprised blood, either unsorted or a sorted T cell fraction (not recorded which). The sequence was obtained from a male donor with ankylosing spondylitis. CDR3 DNA: TGCAGTGCTAGAATGGAAAGACAGAACGCAGATACGCAGTATTTT. Amino acids: CSARMERQNADTQYF.